Below, one TCR beta chain is given with its context. Antigen unknown. This sample was included in a study of cytomegalovirus exposure and HLA in healthy donors. Study information: The approximately 610 first-cohort repertoires shared a platform with the 130 or so validation repertoires, as reported in a later analysis.

Repertoires were generated with immunoSEQ multiplex PCR, while TCRdb's copy carries only in-frame clones and drops some. The sample includes some 140,000 clones, about 86% of them seen just once. Study-wide results and limits: The tendency of first-cohort TCR clusters to co-occur in the roughly 110 validation repertoires was the finding of a later analysis. High sensitivity and specificity were reportedly achieved when the classifier diagnosed cytomegalovirus status.

In germline, CDR1 is SEHNR, CDR2 FQNEAQ (reference sequence). This CDR3 has 14 amino acids. Trimming took 8 bases from V and 4 from J; bases not matched to a gene: 9. This clonotype originated in a human donor in good health. The source material was PBMCs. The chain joins TRBV7-9 to TRBJ2-7; TRBD1 matches at 9 bases. The CDR3 sequence: CASAMGQGYYEQYF. For the CDR3, the DNA is TGTGCCAGCGCAATGGGACAGGGATATTACGAGCAGTACTTC.